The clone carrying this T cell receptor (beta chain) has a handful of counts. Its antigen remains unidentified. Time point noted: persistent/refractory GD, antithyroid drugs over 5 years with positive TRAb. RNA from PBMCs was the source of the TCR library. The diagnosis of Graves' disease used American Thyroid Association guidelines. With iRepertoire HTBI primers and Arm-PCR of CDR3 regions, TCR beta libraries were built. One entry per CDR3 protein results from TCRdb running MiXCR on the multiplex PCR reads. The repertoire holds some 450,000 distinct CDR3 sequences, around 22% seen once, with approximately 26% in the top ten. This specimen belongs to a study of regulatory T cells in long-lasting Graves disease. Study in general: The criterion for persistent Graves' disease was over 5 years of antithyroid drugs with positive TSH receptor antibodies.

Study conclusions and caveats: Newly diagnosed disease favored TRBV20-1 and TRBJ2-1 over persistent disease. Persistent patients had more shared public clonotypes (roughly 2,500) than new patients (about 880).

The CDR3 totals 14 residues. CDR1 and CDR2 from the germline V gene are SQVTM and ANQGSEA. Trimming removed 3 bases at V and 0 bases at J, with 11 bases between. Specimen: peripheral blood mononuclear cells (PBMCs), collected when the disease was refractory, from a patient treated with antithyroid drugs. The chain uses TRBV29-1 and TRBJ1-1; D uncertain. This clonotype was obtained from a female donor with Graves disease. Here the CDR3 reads CSVDTYPMNTEAFF. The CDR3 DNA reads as TGCAGCGTTGACACCTATCCGATGAACACTGAAGCTTTCTTT.